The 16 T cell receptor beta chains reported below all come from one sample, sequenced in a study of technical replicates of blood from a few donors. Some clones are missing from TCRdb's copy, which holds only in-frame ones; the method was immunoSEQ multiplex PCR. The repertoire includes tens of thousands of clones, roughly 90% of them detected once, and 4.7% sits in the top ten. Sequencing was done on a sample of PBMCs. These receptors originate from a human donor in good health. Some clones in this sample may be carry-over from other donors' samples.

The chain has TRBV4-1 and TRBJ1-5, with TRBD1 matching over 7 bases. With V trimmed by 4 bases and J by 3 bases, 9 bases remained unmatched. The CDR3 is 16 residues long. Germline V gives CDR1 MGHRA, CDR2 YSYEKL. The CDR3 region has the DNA TGCGCCAGCAGCCGAGAGACAGGGAATACCAATCAGCCCCAGCATTTT. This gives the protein CASSRETGNTNQPQHF.

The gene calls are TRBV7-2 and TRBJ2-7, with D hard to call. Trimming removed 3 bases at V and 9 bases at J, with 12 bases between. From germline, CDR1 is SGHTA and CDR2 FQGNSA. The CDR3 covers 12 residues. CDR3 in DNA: TGTGCCAGCAGCTTTAGTTCCGAGTGGCAGTACTTC. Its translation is CASSFSSEWQYF.

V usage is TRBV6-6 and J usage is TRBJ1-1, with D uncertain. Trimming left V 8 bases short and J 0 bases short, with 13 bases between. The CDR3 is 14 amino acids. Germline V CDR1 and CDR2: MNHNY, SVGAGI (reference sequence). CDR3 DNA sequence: TGTGCCAGCCAAAGCGGGCTAATGAACACTGAAGCTTTCTTT. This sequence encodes CASQSGLMNTEAFF.

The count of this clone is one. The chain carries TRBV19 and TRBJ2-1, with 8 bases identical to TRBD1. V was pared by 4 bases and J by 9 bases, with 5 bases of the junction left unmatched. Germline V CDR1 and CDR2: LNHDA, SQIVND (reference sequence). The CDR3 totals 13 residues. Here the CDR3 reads CASSRDRWGEQFF. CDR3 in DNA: TGTGCCAGTAGTAGGGACAGGTGGGGTGAGCAGTTCTTC.

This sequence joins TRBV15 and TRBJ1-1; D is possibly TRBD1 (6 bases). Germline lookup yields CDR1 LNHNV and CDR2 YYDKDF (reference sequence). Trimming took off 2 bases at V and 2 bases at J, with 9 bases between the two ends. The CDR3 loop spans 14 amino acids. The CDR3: CATSRRDTNTEAFF. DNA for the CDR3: TGTGCCACCAGCAGAAGGGACACTAACACTGAAGCTTTCTTT.

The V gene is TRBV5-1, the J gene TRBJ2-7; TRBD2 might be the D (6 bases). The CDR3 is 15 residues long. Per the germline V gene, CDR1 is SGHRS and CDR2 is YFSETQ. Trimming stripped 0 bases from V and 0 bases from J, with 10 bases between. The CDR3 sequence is CASSLGGESSYEQYF. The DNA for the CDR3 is TGCGCCAGCAGCTTGGGGGGGGAGAGCTCCTACGAGCAGTACTTC.

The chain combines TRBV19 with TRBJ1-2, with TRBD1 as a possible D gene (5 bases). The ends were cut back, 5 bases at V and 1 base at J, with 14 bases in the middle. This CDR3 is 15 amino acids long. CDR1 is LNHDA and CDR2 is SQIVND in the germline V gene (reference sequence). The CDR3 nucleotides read TGTGCCAGTAGTCTCGGGGGACTTAATAACTATGGCTACACCTTC. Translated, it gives CASSLGGLNNYGYTF.

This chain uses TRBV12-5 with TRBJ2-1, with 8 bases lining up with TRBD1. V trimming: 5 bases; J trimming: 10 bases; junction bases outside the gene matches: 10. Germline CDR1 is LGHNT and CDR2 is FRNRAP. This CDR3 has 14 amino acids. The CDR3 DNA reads TGTGCTAGTGGTCTGGGGACAGGTGAGGAGGAGCAGTTCTTC. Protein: CASGLGTGEEEQFF.

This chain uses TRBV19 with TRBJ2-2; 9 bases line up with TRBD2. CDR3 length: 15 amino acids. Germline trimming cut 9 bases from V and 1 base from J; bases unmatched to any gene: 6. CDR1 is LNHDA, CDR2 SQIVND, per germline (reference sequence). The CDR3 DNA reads TGTGCCAGCCGAGCGGGGGGCAAGAACACCGGGGAGCTGTTTTTT. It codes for CASRAGGKNTGELFF.

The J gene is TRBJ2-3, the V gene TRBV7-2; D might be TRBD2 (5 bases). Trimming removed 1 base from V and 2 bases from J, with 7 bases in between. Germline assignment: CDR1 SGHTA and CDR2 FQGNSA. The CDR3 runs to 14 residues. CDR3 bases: TGTGCCAGCAGCTTAGGGCGGGCCACAGATACGCAGTATTTT. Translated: CASSLGRATDTQYF.

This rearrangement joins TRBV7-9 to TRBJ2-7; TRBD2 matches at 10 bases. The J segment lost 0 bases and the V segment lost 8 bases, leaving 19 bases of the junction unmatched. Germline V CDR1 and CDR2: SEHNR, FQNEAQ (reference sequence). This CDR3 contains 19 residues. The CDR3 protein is CASESGLLAGMYSSYEQYF. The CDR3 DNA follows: TGTGCCAGCGAATCTGGGTTACTAGCGGGGATGTATAGCTCCTACGAGCAGTACTTC.

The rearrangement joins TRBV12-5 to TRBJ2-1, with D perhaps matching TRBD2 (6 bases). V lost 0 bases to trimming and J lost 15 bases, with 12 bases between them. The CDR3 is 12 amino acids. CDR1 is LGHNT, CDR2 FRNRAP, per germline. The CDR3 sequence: CASGLVETGVFF. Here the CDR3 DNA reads TGTGCTAGTGGTTTGGTTGAGACGGGAGTGTTCTTC.

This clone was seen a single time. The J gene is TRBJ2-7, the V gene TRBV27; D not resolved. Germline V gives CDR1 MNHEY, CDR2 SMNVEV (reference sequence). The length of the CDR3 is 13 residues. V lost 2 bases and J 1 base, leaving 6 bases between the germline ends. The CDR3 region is CASSLVPSYEQYF. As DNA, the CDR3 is TGTGCCAGCAGTTTAGTCCCTTCCTACGAGCAGTACTTC.

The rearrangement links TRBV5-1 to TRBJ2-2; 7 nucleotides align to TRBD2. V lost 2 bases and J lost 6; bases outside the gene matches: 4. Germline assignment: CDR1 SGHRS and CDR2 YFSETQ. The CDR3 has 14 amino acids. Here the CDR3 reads CASSLQAGPGELFF. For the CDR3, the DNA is TGCGCCAGCAGCTTACAAGCGGGGCCCGGGGAGCTGTTTTTT.

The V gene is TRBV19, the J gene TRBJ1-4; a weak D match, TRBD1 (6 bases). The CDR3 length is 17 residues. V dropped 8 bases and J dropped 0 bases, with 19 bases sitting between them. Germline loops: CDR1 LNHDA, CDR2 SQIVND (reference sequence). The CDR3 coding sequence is TGTGCCAGTCGAACTGATTCAGGGGATTCAACTAATGAAAAACTGTTTTTT. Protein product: CASRTDSGDSTNEKLFF.

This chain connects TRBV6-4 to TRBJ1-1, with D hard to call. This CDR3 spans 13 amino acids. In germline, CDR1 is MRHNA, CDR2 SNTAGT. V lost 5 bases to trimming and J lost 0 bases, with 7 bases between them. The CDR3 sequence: CASSSGVNTEAFF. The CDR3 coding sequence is TGTGCCAGCAGTAGCGGAGTGAACACTGAAGCTTTCTTT.